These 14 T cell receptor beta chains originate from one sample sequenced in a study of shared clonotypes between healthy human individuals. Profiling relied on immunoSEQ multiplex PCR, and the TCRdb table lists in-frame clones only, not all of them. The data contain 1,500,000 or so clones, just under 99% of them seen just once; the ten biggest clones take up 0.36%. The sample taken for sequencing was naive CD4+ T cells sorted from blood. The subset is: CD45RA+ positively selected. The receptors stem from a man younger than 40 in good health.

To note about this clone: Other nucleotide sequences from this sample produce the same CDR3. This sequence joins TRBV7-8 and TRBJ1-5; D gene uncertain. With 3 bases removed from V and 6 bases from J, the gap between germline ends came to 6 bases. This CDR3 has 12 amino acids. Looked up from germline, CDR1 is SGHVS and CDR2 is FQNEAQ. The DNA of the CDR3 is TGTGCCAGCAGCTTGGGTGTTCAGCCCCAGCATTTT. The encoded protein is CASSLGVQPQHF.

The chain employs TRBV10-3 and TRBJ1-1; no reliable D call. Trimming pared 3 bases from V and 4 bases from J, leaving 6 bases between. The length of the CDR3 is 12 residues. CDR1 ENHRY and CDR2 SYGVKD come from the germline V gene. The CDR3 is CAISERATEAFF. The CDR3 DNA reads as TGTGCCATCAGTGAACGGGCCACTGAAGCTTTCTTT.

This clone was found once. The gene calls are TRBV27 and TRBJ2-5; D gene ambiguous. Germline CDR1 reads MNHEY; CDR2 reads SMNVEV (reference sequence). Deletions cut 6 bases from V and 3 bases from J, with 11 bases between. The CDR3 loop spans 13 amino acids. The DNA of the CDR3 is TGTGCCAGCAGCCCTATACAAGAAGAGACCCAGTACTTC. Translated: CASSPIQEETQYF.

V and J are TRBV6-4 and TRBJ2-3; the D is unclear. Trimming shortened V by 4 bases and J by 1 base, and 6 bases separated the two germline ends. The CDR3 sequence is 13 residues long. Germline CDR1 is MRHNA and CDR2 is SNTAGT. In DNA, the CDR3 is TGTGCCAGCAGTGCGGAGCGCACAGATACGCAGTATTTT. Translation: CASSAERTDTQYF.

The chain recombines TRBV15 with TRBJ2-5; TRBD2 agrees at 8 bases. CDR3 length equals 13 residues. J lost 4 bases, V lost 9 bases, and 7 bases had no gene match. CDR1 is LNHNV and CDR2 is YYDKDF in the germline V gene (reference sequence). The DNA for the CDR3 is TGTGCCACTCGGGCCGGGACTAGAGAGACCCAGTACTTC. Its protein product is CATRAGTRETQYF.

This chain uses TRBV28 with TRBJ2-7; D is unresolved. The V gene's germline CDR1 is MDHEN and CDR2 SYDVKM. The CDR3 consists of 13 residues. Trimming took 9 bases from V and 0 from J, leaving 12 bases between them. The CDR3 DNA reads TGTGCCAGTGCCGGGTCCCCCTCCTACGAGCAGTACTTC. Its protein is CASAGSPSYEQYF.

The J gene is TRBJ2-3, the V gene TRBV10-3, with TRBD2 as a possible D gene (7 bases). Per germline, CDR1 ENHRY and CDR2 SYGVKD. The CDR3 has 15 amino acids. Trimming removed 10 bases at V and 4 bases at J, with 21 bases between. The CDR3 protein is CATDRGRERADTQYF. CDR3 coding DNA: TGTGCCACCGATCGGGGGCGGGAGAGGGCAGATACGCAGTATTTT.

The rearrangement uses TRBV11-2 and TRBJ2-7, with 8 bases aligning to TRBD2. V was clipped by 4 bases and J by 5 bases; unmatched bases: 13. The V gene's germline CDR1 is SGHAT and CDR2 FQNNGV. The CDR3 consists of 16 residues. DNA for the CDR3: TGTGCCAGCAGCTCCCTTAGCGGGGCCTTCTCTCACGAGCAGTACTTC. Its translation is CASSSLSGAFSHEQYF.

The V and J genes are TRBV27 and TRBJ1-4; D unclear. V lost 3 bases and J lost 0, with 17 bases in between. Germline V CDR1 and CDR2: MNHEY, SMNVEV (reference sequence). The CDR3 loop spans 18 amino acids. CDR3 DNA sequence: TGTGCCAGCAGTTTCCTTTCTCCCCGAGTTGCAACTAATGAAAAACTGTTTTTT. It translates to CASSFLSPRVATNEKLFF.

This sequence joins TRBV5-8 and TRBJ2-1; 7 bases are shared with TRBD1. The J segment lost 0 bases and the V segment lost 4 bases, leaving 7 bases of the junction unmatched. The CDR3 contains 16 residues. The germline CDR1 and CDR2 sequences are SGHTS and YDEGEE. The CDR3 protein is CASSRRGRPSYNEQFF. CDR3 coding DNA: TGTGCCAGCAGCCGCAGGGGGAGACCCTCCTACAATGAGCAGTTCTTC.

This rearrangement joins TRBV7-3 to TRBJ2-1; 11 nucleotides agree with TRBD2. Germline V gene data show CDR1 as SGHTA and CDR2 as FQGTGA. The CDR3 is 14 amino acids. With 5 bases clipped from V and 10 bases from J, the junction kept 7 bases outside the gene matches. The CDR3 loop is CASSPGTSGGEQFF. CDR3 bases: TGTGCCAGCAGCCCCGGGACTAGCGGAGGGGAGCAGTTCTTC.

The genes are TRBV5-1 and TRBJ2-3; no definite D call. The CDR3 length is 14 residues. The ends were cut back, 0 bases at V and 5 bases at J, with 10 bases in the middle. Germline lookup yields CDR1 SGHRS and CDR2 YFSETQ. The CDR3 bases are TGCGCCAGCAGCTTGGTCACTGGACGAGATACGCAGTATTTT. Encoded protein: CASSLVTGRDTQYF.

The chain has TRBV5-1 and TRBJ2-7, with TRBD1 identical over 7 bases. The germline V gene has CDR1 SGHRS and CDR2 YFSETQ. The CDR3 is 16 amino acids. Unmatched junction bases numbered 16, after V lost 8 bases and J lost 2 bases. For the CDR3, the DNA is TGCGCCAGTACCAGACAGGGTTCATCGTCCCCCTACGAGCAGTACTTC. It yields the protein CASTRQGSSSPYEQYF.

The CDR3 nucleotides read TGTGCCAGCAGCTTAGGTGTCGAGGCGGATACGCAGTATTTT. It translates to CASSLGVEADTQYF. The J gene is TRBJ2-3, the V gene TRBV7-6; D is ambiguous. Germline V CDR1 and CDR2: SGHVS, FNYEAQ. Trimming pared 1 base from V and 6 bases from J, leaving 11 bases between. This CDR3 is 14 amino acids long.